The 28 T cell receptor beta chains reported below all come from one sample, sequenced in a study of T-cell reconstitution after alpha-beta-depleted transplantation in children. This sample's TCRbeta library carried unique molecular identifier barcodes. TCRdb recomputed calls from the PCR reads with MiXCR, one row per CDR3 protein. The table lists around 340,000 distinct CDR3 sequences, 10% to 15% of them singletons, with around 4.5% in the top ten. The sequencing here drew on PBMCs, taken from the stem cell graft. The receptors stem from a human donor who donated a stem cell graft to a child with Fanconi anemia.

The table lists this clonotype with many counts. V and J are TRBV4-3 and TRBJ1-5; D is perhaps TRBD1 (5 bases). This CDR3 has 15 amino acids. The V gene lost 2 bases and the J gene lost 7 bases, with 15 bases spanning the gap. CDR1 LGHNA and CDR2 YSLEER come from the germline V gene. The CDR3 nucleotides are TGCGCCAGCAGCCAAAGCCTGGGGGTGACGCAGCCCCAGCATTTT. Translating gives CASSQSLGVTQPQHF.

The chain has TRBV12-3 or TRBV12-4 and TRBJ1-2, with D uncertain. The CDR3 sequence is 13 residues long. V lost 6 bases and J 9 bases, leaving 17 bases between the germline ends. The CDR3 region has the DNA TGTGCCAGCAGCCTGGCTACGGGAAGGAGCTACACCTTC. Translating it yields CASSLATGRSYTF.

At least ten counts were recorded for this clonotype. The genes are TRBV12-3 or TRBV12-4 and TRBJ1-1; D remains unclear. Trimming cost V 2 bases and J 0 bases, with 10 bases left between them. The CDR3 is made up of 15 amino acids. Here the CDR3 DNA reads TGTGCCAGCAGTTTATCGGCAGACATGAACACTGAAGCTTTCTTT. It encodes CASSLSADMNTEAFF.

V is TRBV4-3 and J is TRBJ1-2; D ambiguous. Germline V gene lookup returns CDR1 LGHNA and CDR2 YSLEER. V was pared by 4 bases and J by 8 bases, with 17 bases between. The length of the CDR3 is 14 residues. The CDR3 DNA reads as TGCGCCAGCAGCCTGACCGGGGAGGAGTTCGGCTACACCTTC. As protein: CASSLTGEEFGYTF.

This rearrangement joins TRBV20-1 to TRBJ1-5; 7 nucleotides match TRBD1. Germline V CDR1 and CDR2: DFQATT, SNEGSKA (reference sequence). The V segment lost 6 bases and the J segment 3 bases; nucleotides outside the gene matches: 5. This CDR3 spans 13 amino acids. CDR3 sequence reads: CSAVGTVNQPQHF. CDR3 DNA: TGCAGTGCCGTCGGGACAGTCAATCAGCCCCAGCATTTT.

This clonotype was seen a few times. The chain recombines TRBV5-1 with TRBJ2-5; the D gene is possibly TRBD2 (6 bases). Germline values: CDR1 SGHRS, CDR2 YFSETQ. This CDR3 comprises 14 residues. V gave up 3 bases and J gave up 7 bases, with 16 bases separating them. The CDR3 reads CASSWDSLVATQYF. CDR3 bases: TGCGCCAGCAGCTGGGACTCGTTAGTTGCGACCCAGTACTTC.

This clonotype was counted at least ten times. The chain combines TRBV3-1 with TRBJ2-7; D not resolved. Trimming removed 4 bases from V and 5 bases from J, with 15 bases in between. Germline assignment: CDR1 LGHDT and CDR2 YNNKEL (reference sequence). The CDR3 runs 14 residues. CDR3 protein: CASSPLRPDDEQYV. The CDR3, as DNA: TGTGCCAGCAGCCCCCTCCGGCCGGACGACGAGCAGTACGTC.

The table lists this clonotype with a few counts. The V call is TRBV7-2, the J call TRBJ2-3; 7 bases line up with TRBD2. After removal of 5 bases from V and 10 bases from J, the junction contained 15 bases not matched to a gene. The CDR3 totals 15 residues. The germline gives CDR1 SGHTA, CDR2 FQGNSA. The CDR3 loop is CASSLSGVRARAQYF. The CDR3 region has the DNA TGTGCCAGCAGCCTCAGCGGGGTTCGGGCGCGCGCGCAGTATTTT. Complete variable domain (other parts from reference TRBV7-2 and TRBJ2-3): GAGVSQSPSNKVTEKGKDVELRCDPISGHTALYWYRQSLGQGLEFLIYFQGNSAPDKSGLPSDRFSAERTGGSVSTLTIQRTQQEDSAVYLCASSLSGVRARAQYFGPGTRLTVL.

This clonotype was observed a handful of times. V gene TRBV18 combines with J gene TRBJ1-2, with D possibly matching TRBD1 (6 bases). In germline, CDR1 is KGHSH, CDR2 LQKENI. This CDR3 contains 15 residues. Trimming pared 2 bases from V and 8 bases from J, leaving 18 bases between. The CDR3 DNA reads TGTGCCAGCTCACCATCCCGGGACATCGTAGGAGGCTACACCTTC. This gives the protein CASSPSRDIVGGYTF. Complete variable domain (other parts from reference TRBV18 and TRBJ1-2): NAGVMQNPRHLVRRRGQEARLRCSPMKGHSHVYWYRQLPEEGLKFMVYLQKENIIDESGMPKERFSAEFPKEGPSILRIQQVVRGDSAAYFCASSPSRDIVGGYTFGSGTRLTVV.

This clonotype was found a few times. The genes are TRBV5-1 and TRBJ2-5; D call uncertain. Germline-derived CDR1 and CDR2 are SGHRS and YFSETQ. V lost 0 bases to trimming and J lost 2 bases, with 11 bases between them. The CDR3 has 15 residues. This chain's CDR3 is CASSLVLDYQETQYF. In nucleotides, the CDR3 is TGCGCCAGCAGCTTGGTGCTAGATTATCAAGAGACCCAGTACTTC.

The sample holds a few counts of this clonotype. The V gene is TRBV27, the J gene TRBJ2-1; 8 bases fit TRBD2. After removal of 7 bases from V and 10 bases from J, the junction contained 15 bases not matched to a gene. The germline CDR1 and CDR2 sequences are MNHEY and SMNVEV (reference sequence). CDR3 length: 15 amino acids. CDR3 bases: TGTGCCAGCACCGGGAGGGCAGGGGATTATAGGGAGCAGTTCTTC. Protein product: CASTGRAGDYREQFF.

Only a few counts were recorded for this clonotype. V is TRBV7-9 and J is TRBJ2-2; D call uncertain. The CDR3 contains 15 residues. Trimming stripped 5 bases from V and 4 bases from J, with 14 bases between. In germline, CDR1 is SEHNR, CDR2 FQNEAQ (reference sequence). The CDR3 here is CASSRSPTGTGELFF. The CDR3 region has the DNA TGTGCCAGCAGCCGGAGCCCCACGGGCACCGGGGAGCTGTTTTTT.

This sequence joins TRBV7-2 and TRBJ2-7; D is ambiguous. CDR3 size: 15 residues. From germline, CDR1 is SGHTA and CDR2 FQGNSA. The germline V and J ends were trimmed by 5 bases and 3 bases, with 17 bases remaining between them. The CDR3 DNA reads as TGTGCCAGCAGCAAATCTGCCCTTGAGAACTACGAGCAGTACTTC. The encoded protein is CASSKSALENYEQYF.

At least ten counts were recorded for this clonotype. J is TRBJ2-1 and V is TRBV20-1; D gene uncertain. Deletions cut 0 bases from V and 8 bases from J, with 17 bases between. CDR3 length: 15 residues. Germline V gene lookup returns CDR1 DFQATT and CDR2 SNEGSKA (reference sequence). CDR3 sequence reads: CSARDKDTVTDEQFF. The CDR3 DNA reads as TGCAGTGCTAGAGATAAGGATACGGTGACCGATGAGCAGTTCTTC.

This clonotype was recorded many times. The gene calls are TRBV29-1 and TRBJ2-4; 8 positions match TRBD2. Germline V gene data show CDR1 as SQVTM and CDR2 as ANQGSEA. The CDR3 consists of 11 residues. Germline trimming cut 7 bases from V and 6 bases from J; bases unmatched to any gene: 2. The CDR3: CSGGLANIQYF. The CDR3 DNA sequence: TGCAGCGGAGGACTAGCAAACATTCAGTACTTC.

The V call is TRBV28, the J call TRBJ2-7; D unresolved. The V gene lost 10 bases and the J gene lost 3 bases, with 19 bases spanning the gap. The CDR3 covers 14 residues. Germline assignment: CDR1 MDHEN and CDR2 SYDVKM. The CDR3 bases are TGTGCCATGAGCTACGGGCCTAATAACTACGAGCAGTACTTC. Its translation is CAMSYGPNNYEQYF.

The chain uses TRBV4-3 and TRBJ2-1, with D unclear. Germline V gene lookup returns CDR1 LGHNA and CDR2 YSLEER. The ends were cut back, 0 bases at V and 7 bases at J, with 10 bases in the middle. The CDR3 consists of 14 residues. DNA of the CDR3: TGCGCCAGCAGCCAAGATCTTCGCCGAAATGAGCAGTTCTTC. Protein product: CASSQDLRRNEQFF.

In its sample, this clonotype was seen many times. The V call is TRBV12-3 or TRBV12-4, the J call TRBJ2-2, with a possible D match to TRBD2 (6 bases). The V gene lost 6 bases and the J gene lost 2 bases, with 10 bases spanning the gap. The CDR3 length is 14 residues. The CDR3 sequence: CASSHTSNTGELFF. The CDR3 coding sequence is TGTGCCAGCAGCCACACTAGCAACACCGGGGAGCTGTTTTTT.

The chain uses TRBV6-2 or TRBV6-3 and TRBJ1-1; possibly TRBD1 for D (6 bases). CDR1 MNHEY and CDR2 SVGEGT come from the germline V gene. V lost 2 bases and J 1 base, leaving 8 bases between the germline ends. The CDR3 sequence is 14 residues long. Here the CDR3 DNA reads TGTGCCAGCAGTTACGCAGGGGCGAACACTGAAGCTTTCTTT. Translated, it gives CASSYAGANTEAFF.

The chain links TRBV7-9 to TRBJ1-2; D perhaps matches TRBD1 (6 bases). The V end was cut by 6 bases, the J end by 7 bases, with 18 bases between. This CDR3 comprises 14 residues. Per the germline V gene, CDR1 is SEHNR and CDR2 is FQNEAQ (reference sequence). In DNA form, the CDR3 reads TGTGCCAGCAGTCGACCCGAAGGGGGTGGTGGCTACACCTTC. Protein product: CASSRPEGGGGYTF.

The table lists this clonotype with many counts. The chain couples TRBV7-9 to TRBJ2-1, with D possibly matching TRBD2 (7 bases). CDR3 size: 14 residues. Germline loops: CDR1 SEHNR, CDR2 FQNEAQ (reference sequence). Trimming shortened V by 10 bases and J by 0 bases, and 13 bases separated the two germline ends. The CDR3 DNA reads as TGTGCCACGCCGGGGGGCAGCTCCTACAATGAGCAGTTCTTC. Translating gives CATPGGSSYNEQFF.

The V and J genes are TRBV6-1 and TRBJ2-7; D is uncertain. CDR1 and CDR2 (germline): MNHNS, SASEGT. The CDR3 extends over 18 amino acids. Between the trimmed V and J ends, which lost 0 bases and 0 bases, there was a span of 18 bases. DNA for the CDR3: TGTGCCAGCAGTGAAGCTGCAGGTTCAGCGATCAGCTCCTACGAGCAGTACTTC. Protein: CASSEAAGSAISSYEQYF.

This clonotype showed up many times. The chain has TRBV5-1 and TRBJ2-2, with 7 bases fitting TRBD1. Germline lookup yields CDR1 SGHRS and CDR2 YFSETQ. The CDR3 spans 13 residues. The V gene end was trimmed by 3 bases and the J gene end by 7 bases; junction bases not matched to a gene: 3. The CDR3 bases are TGCGCCAGCAGCTCCGACAGGGTCGGGGAGCTGTTTTTT. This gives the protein CASSSDRVGELFF.

CDR3 in DNA: TGTGCCAGCACATCAACAACGCGGGGCTACACCTTC. It yields the protein CASTSTTRGYTF. The chain has TRBV11-2 and TRBJ1-2; D remains ambiguous. This CDR3 region has 12 residues. V was trimmed by 7 bases and J by 8 bases, leaving 14 bases between them. Per germline, CDR1 SGHAT and CDR2 FQNNGV.

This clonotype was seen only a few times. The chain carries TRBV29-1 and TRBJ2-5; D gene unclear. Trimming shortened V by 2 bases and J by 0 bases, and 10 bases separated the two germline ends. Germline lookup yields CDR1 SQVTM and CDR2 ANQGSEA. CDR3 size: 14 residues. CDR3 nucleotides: TGCAGCGTTGAACCCACAGTGTACCAAGAGACCCAGTACTTC. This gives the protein CSVEPTVYQETQYF.

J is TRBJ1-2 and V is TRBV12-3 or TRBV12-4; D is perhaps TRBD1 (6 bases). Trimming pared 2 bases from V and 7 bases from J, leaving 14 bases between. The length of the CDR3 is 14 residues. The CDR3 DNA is TGTGCCAGCAGTTTATATGGGGGGCGGGGTGGCTACACCTTC. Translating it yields CASSLYGGRGGYTF.

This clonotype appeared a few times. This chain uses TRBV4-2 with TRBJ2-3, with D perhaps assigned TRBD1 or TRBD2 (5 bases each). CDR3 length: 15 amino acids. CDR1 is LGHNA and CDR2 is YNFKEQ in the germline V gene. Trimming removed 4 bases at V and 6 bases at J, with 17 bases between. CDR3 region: CASSPLGAVGDTQYF. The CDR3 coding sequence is TGTGCCAGCAGCCCCCTCGGGGCGGTGGGGGATACGCAGTATTTT.

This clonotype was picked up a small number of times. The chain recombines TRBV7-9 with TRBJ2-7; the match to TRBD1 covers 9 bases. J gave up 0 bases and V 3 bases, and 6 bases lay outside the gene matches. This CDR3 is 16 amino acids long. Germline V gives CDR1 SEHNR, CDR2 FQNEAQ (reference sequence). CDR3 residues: CASSFGDRATSYEQYF. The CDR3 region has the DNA TGTGCCAGCAGCTTCGGGGACAGGGCAACCTCCTACGAGCAGTACTTC.